This T cell receptor beta chain was retrieved from a study of blood T cells in healthy people across ages. Broader study findings: Roughly linear age-related decline in beta diversity appeared, significant by age 40.

Trimming left V 5 bases short and J 4 bases short, with 9 bases between. This CDR3 contains 12 residues. The germline V gene has CDR1 SEHNR and CDR2 FQNEAQ (reference sequence). Each of the donors had 9 to 10 milliliters of peripheral blood drawn into EDTA-treated Vacutainer tubes. Turning to this clonotype: The antigen is unknown.

For the second PCR, which ran for about 6 to 12 cycles, a sample-barcoded 5' primer and a J-beta primer mix were used. TCRdb ran MiXCR on the 5' RACE reads and lists one entry per CDR3 protein. Of 500,000 to 550,000 distinct CDR3 sequences in the sample, nearly 25% were seen once. This sample also belongs to another study, concerning T cells of mothers and their children.

The sequencing sample was made of blood. The clonotype comes from a boy younger than 18 in good health. The V gene is TRBV7-9, the J gene TRBJ2-7; D unclear. CDR3 sequence reads: CASSRVDYEQYF. In DNA form, the CDR3 reads TGTGCCAGCAGCCGAGTAGATTACGAGCAGTACTTC.